The 16 T cell receptor beta chains listed next were all sequenced from one sample in a study of tumor and adjacent non-tumor tissue in lung cancer. RNA was extracted from bulk tissue without any cell sorting. More than 3 cm separated this lung sample from the edge of the tumor. TCRbeta libraries were built with three rounds of nested PCR, modified from ARM-PCR. Using its own MiXCR run on the multiplex PCR reads, TCRdb lists one record per CDR3 protein. Here the sample spans about 77,000 distinct CDR3 sequences, over 65% being singletons. The source material was distant non-tumor lung tissue. The source is a man aged 70-80 years with non-small cell lung cancer.

A note on this clonotype: A read error is likely, as this CDR3 ends without the conserved phenylalanine or tryptophan. This rearrangement joins TRBV11-2 to TRBJ2-2; TRBD1 is a possible D gene (6 bases). Germline V gene sequence: CDR1 SGHAT, CDR2 FQNNGV. The CDR3 loop spans 15 amino acids. V gave up 6 bases and J gave up 6 bases, with 17 bases separating them. The CDR3 DNA follows: TGTGCCAGCAGGTACAGGGACCTATTGGCCGGGGAGCTGTTTTCT. This gives the protein CASRYRDLLAGELFS.

As for this clonotype: One junction end disagrees with the germline gene, perhaps due to a read error. The V and J genes are TRBV11-2 and TRBJ2-2; D may correspond to TRBD1 or TRBD2 (5 bases each). CDR3 size: 15 residues. The germline CDR1 and CDR2 sequences are SGHAT and FQNNGV. CDR3 in amino acids: CASSQAQRGTGKLFF. The DNA of the CDR3 is TGTGCCAGCAGCCAGGCCCAAAGGGGCACCGGGAAGCTGTTTTTT.

Worth noting for this clonotype: The junction and the germline gene differ at one end; a read error may be behind it. The chain carries TRBV6-5 and TRBJ1-4, with D possibly matching TRBD1 (5 bases). Germline-derived CDR1 and CDR2 are MNHEY and SVGAGI. The CDR3 covers 17 residues. In DNA, the CDR3 is TGTGCCAACAGTTACCTCAACGACCCACGGGGGAGTGAAAAATTGTTTTTT. Protein: CANSYLNDPRGSEKLFF.

The CDR3 region has the DNA TGTGCCAGCGGGATGACAGGGGAGCGTTATGGCTACACCTTC. Protein product: CASGMTGERYGYTF. The chain has TRBV6-5 and TRBJ1-2; the match to TRBD1 covers 8 bases. This CDR3 is built from 14 residues. The junction had 10 bases not matched to a gene; V was cut back by 8 bases and J by 5 bases. CDR1 and CDR2 (germline): MNHEY, SVGAGI.

Note on this clonotype: With a much larger clone just one base away, this may be a read error. The chain recombines TRBV6-6 with TRBJ1-2; D might be TRBD1 (5 bases). V shed 6 bases and J shed 8 bases, with 13 bases lying between them. The CDR3 loop spans 12 amino acids. Germline CDR1 reads MNHNY; CDR2 reads SVGAGI (reference sequence). CDR3 loop: CASRWGEFGYTF. CDR3 sequence (DNA): TGTGCCAGCAGGTGGGGGGAATTCGGCTACACCTTC.

A word on this clonotype: The junction differs from germline at one of its ends, possibly a read error. The genes are TRBV6-5 and TRBJ1-2, with 9 bases fitting TRBD1. The CDR3 loop spans 17 amino acids. Germline V gene data show CDR1 as MNHEY and CDR2 as SVGAGI. The CDR3 sequence: CASSYSITRQGEYGYTF. CDR3 DNA: TGTGCCAGCAGTTACTCAATTACCAGACAGGGGGAGTATGGTTACACCTTC.

A word on this clonotype: This clone may be a read error of a much larger clone one base away. This chain uses TRBV6-2 or TRBV6-3 with TRBJ1-2; D gene unclear. CDR1 and CDR2 from the germline V gene are MNHEY and SVGEGT. The CDR3 is 11 residues long. CDR3 in amino acids: CASSKGYGYNF. CDR3 coding DNA: TGTGCCAGCAGTAAAGGCTATGGCTACAACTTC.

Only one count was recorded for this clonotype. The V gene is TRBV6-2 or TRBV6-3, the J gene TRBJ2-7; possible D gene TRBD1, 5 bases. The CDR3 runs 16 residues. V lost 9 bases, J lost 2 bases, and 23 bases lay in between. Germline V lookup: CDR1 MNHEY, CDR2 SVGEGT. The DNA of the CDR3 is TGTGCCAGGAGTCCCGCAGTGAACAAGGGGCCCTACGAGCAGTACTTC. Its protein is CARSPAVNKGPYEQYF.

About this clonotype: An end of the junction differs from the germline gene, which may be a read error. The rearrangement joins TRBV29-1 to TRBJ1-6; 7 bases fit TRBD1. This CDR3 has 13 residues. The germline CDR1 and CDR2 sequences are SQVTM and ANQGSEA. CDR3 bases: TGCAGCGTTGAAACAGGGGATAGTTCACCCCTCCGCTTT. This translates into CSVETGDSSPLRF.

CDR3 loop: CASNQSFEQFF. The DNA of the CDR3 is TGTGCCAGCAATCAAAGTTTTGAGCAGTTCTTC. The chain combines TRBV6-6 with TRBJ2-1; no reliable D call. This CDR3 spans 11 amino acids. Per germline, CDR1 MNHNY and CDR2 SVGAGI (reference sequence). Trimming removed 7 bases from V and 9 bases from J, with 10 bases in between.

In the case of this clonotype: Its ends do not fully match the called genes, so a read error is possible. This chain uses TRBV20-1 with TRBJ2-1; 8 bases line up with TRBD2. This CDR3 spans 13 amino acids. Looked up from germline, CDR1 is DFQATT and CDR2 is SNEGSKA (reference sequence). The CDR3 nucleotides are TGCAATGCTATACAGCGGGAGTGCAATGAGCAGTTATTC. Protein product: CNAIQRECNEQLF.

DNA for the CDR3: TGTGCCTTCCGACAGGATAGCCTCTATAATTCACCCCTCCACTTT. Amino acids: CAFRQDSLYNSPLHF. V usage is TRBV7-8 and J usage is TRBJ1-6; maybe TRBD1 (6 bases). The CDR3 is 15 amino acids. CDR1 is SGHVS and CDR2 is FQNEAQ in the germline V gene. V dropped 11 bases and J dropped 3 bases, with 17 bases sitting between them.

This chain uses TRBV29-1 with TRBJ2-7; TRBD2 matches 7 bases. The J call could be wrong; TRBJ2-1 is a better fit for the DNA end. The CDR3 extends over 15 amino acids. CDR1 and CDR2 (germline): SQVTM, ANQGSEA. CDR3 amino acids: CSVDKRGSRPYEQFF. The CDR3 DNA reads TGCAGCGTTGACAAACGCGGGAGTAGGCCCTACGAGCAGTTCTTC.

This clonotype was recorded only once. Germline and junction disagree at one end, which may indicate a read error. The rearrangement joins TRBV29-1 to TRBJ2-4, with D hard to call. The CDR3 consists of 11 residues. In germline, CDR1 is SQVTM, CDR2 ANQGSEA. The chain's CDR3 is CSVEWGNIQKF. Here the CDR3 DNA reads TGCAGCGTTGAATGGGGAAACATTCAAAAATTC.

A remark on this clonotype: This CDR3 fails to terminate in the conserved phenylalanine or tryptophan, so it likely reflects a read error. The CDR3 bases are TGTGCCAGCAGTTCTCTCAGGGGCTTTGGGGCCAACGTCCTGACTTCC. It yields the protein CASSSLRGFGANVLTS. The V call is TRBV28, the J call TRBJ2-6; TRBD1 might be the D (6 bases). CDR1 and CDR2 (germline): MDHEN, SYDVKM. Trimming took 4 bases from V and 3 from J, leaving 13 bases between them. The CDR3 runs to 16 residues.

This clonotype was observed once. Its ends do not fully match the called genes, so a read error is possible. V is TRBV12-3 or TRBV12-4 and J is TRBJ1-5, with 8 bases fitting TRBD1. The CDR3 extends over 15 amino acids. The CDR3 DNA follows: TGTACCAGCAGTTTAGGGACAGGAGGCAATCACCCCCAGCATTTT. Translating it yields CTSSLGTGGNHPQHF.